The 13 T cell receptor beta chains below were found in one sample sequenced in a study of blood T cell repertoires in COVID-19. TCRdb's table, derived via immunoSEQ multiplex PCR, lists solely in-frame clones and lacks some. Of about 280,000 clones listed, approximately 85% are singletons. Sequencing was performed on peripheral blood. These receptors were obtained from a man aged 45-60 years with active or convalescent COVID-19.

V gene TRBV2 combines with J gene TRBJ2-1, with a weak D call TRBD2 (5 bases). The CDR3 runs to 15 residues. V dropped 3 bases and J dropped 3 bases, with 12 bases sitting between them. The germline V gene has CDR1 SNHLY and CDR2 FYNNEI. The CDR3, as DNA: TGTGCCAGCAGTGATCTCCCCAGCGGCTACAATGAGCAGTTCTTC. It yields the protein CASSDLPSGYNEQFF.

The chain recombines TRBV12-3 or TRBV12-4 with TRBJ2-4; D gene unclear. Trimming took off 6 bases at V and 8 bases at J, with 14 bases between the two ends. The CDR3 is made up of 13 amino acids. The CDR3 here is CASSPSLRDIQYF. The DNA of the CDR3 is TGTGCCAGCAGCCCATCGCTGCGCGACATTCAGTACTTC.

The chain recombines TRBV5-1 with TRBJ2-1; 7 positions match TRBD1. Germline CDR1 reads SGHRS; CDR2 reads YFSETQ. V lost 3 bases to trimming and J lost 4 bases; unmatched junction nucleotides: 4. The CDR3 has 14 amino acids. In DNA, the CDR3 is TGCGCCAGCAGCTCAGGACAGGTATACAATGAGCAGTTCTTC. As protein: CASSSGQVYNEQFF. Combining the CDR3 with reference TRBV5-1 and TRBJ2-1 gives the whole variable domain KAGVTQTPRYLIKTRGQQVTLSCSPISGHRSVSWYQQTPGQGLQFLFEYFSETQRNKGNFPGRFSGRQFSNSRSEMNVSTLELGDSALYLCASSSGQVYNEQFFGPGTRLTVL.

This clone was found a few times. The chain carries TRBV2 and TRBJ1-2; D not certain. Germline CDR1 is SNHLY and CDR2 is FYNNEI. The CDR3 contains 13 residues. The ends were cut back, 4 bases at V and 8 bases at J, with 14 bases in the middle. CDR3 coding DNA: TGTGCCAGCAGTGGCCGCTCTGCGGGCGGCTACACCTTC. This gives the protein CASSGRSAGGYTF.

CDR3 sequence (DNA): TGTGCCAGCAGCACCGCCAGGGTGGCTCTGTCGGGAGCCCGCTCCGAGCAGTACTTC. As protein: CASSTARVALSGARSEQYF. The gene calls are TRBV5-5 and TRBJ2-7, with a possible D match to TRBD2 (6 bases). The CDR3 totals 19 residues. V was clipped by 4 bases and J by 6 bases, with 32 bases between them. Germline-derived CDR1 and CDR2 are SGHKS and YYEKEE (reference sequence).

V gene TRBV6-5 combines with J gene TRBJ2-7; possible D gene TRBD1, 6 bases. Deletions cut 4 bases from V and 5 bases from J, with 21 bases between. The germline V gene encodes CDR1 MNHEY and CDR2 SVGAGI. This CDR3 is 16 amino acids long. As DNA, the CDR3 is TGTGCCAGCAGTTTAGGACAGTGGGCCGCGGTGGACGAGCAGTACTTC. Translating it yields CASSLGQWAAVDEQYF.

V is TRBV19 and J is TRBJ1-5, with D possibly being TRBD1 (6 bases). Germline-derived CDR1 and CDR2 are LNHDA and SQIVND (reference sequence). Between the trimmed V and J ends, which lost 5 bases and 7 bases, there was a span of 12 bases. CDR3 size: 13 residues. The CDR3 nucleotides read TGTGCCAGTAGTGAGGCGGGGGCCCAGCCCCAGCATTTT. This encodes CASSEAGAQPQHF.

This clone was detected many times. The chain carries TRBV20-1 and TRBJ1-5; D is unclear. V lost 3 bases and J lost 3, with 9 bases in between. This CDR3 has 13 residues. Looked up from germline, CDR1 is DFQATT and CDR2 is SNEGSKA (reference sequence). For the CDR3, the DNA is TGCAGTGCTAGTCTTCAGGACAATCAGCCCCAGCATTTT. Amino acids: CSASLQDNQPQHF.

The CDR3 coding sequence is TGCGCCAGCAGCCGGGAGACGGATTATGGCTACACCTTC. This translates into CASSRETDYGYTF. This sequence joins TRBV5-1 and TRBJ1-2; D not resolved. The CDR3 consists of 13 residues. Germline V gives CDR1 SGHRS, CDR2 YFSETQ. Deletions cut 4 bases from V and 5 bases from J, with 12 bases between. The whole variable domain, filled in from reference TRBV5-1 and TRBJ1-2, reads KAGVTQTPRYLIKTRGQQVTLSCSPISGHRSVSWYQQTPGQGLQFLFEYFSETQRNKGNFPGRFSGRQFSNSRSEMNVSTLELGDSALYLCASSRETDYGYTFGSGTRLTVV.

The rearrangement uses TRBV11-2 and TRBJ2-7; D is unresolved. Germline CDR1 SGHAT, CDR2 FQNNGV. CDR3 length: 13 residues. V was clipped by 3 bases and J by 2 bases, with 8 bases between them. The CDR3 DNA reads TGTGCCAGCAGCTTCAGCGCCCCCTACGAGCAGTACTTC. Translating it yields CASSFSAPYEQYF.

Note on this clone: Other DNA sequences in the same sample also yield this CDR3. V usage is TRBV18 and J usage is TRBJ1-5; D possibly corresponds to TRBD1 (5 bases). The CDR3 length is 13 residues. Trimming removed 3 bases from V and 6 bases from J, with 9 bases in between. Germline values: CDR1 KGHSH, CDR2 LQKENI. DNA for the CDR3: TGTGCCAGCTCACCGGGGGGTGGTCAGCCCCAGCATTTT. It translates to CASSPGGGQPQHF.

This sequence joins TRBV28 and TRBJ2-7, with D uncertain. Trimming took 2 bases from V and 1 from J, leaving 18 bases between them. This CDR3 region has 17 residues. Germline CDR1 and CDR2: MDHEN and SYDVKM. CDR3 sequence reads: CASSLELQRAPSYEQYF. In nucleotides, the CDR3 is TGTGCCAGCAGTTTAGAGCTTCAAAGAGCCCCTTCCTACGAGCAGTACTTC.

The chain combines TRBV5-1 with TRBJ2-7, with 7 bases matching TRBD1. This CDR3 is 13 amino acids long. Losses at the gene ends were 7 bases for V and 3 bases for J; bases not matched to a gene: 7. The germline V gene encodes CDR1 SGHRS and CDR2 YFSETQ. CDR3 bases: TGCGCCAGCCGCGTCGACAGGGACTACGAGCAGTACTTC. It specifies CASRVDRDYEQYF.